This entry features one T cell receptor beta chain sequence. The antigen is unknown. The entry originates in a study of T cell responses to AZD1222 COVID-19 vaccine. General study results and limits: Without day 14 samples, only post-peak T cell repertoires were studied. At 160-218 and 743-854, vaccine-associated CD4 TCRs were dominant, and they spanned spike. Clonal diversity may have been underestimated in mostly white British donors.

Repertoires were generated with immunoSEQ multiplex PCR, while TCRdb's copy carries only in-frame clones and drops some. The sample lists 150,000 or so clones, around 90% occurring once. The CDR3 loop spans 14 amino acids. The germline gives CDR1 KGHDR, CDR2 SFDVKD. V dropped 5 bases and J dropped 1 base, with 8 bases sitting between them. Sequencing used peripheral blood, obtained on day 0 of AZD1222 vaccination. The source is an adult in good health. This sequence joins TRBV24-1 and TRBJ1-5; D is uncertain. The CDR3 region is CATSGFGSNQPQHF. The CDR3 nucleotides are TGTGCCACCAGTGGATTCGGCAGCAATCAGCCCCAGCATTTT.